This entry is about one T cell receptor beta chain. This entry comes from a study of blood T cell repertoires in COVID-19. Study-level background: Sources were T cells, B-cell-depleted T cells, or PBMCs; the material itself was cDNA or gDNA.

Original processing methods: Researchers report that nucleated cell counts were estimated from reference gene primer amplification. Libraries were prepared by immunoSEQ multiplex PCR; TCRdb keeps only in-frame clonotypes and omits some of them. The V and J calls and clone size were taken over from that table, and D and trimming were inferred from the DNA. This sample has some 190,000 clones; about 91% occur once, and the top ten carry around 1.6%. Sequences were obtained from peripheral blood. The sequence came from a man between 18 and 35 years old with active or convalescent COVID-19.

The CDR3 sequence is CASSLGGTGGLEAFF. In DNA, the CDR3 is TGTGCCAGCAGCCTTGGGGGGACAGGGGGCCTTGAAGCTTTCTTT. The J gene is TRBJ1-1, the V gene TRBV9; 12 bases are a match to TRBD1. The CDR3 loop spans 15 amino acids. Germline V gene data show CDR1 as SGDLS and CDR2 as YYNGEE. After removal of 4 bases from V and 7 bases from J, the junction contained 8 bases not matched to a gene.